Reported below is one T cell receptor beta chain. The sample holds one count of this clonotype. The antigen this receptor binds is unknown. It has no much larger one-base neighbor in the sample; base qualities were not kept. One read amounts to weak evidence. The source of the sample is a study of T cell repertoires in cytomegalovirus infection (dated by TCRdb to the late 2010s). Context from the whole study: Recently identified HLA-C-restricted CMV epitopes, whose presentation resists viral immunomodulation, were targeted by peptide stimulations together with well-studied HLA-B-restricted epitopes. Because public TCR beta signatures pointed to carriage of CMV infection together with the matching HLA type, the HLA type of each donor mattered for the analysis. Study-wide findings and limitations: In both this cohort and an independent cohort of 352 donors, the cumulative frequency of public TCR beta family members distinguished carriers of CMV infection plus the relevant HLA type. The ex vivo response was dominated by HLA-C-restricted CMV-specific TCR beta clonotypes, which also provided the single most frequent clonotype in two of eight donors.

According to the study, the label for this sample's treatment or condition signals: in vitro stimulation with specific CMV peptide epitopes to enrich CMV-specific T cells. The sequencer was an Illumina HiSeq 1500. TCRdb reprocessed the public reads (quality trimming at Q25 with fastp, clone calling with MiXCR) and kept in-frame beta chains. Rows are unified per CDR3 protein, each entry keeping the most common DNA and genes. The sample table contains about 830,000 distinct CDR3 sequences; only one count was recorded for about 33% of them. The top ten clonotypes cover roughly an eighth of the sample. The sequencing used cultured CD8+ T cells from PBMCs, collected from culture after CMV antigen stimulation. The sequence derives from a human donor in good health (CMV status not recorded). Some clones in this sample may be carry-over from other donors' samples.

In nucleotide form, the sequence is TGTGCCACCAGCAGCCGTAGCGGGGGACATAACATTCAGTACTTC. Translated, it gives CATSSRSGGHNIQYF. The V gene is TRBV15 and the J gene is TRBJ2-4, with 9 bases aligning to TRBD2. Trimming leaves V shorter by 3 bases and J shorter by 7 bases, with the junction holding 7 bases beyond the gene matches. The CDR3 runs 15 residues from the cysteine to the phenylalanine. Only the CDR3 portion is preserved as DNA: 45 bases, with reading frame beginning at the first base. Sequences LNHNV (CDR1) and YYDKDF (CDR2) are obtained from the germline V gene (reference sequence). Beyond the CDR3, the reference TRBV15 and TRBJ2-4 genes provide the residues; the full variable domain reads: DAMVIQNPRYQVTQFGKPVTLSCSQTLNHNVMYWYQQKSSQAPKLLFHYYDKDFNNEADTPDNFQSRRPNTSFCFLDIRSPGLGDTAMYLCATSSRSGGHNIQYFGAGTRLSVL.